These T cell receptor beta chains were read from a single sample in a study of blood T cell repertoires in COVID-19. The protocol was immunoSEQ multiplex PCR, while the TCRdb copy is restricted to in-frame clones and leaves out a portion. In the table there are around 300,000 clones, roughly 90% of which are singletons. Sequenced material: PBMCs or T cells enriched from blood (not recorded which). These receptors were obtained from a woman aged 55-69 years who had recovered from COVID-19. Each CDR3 is given with its conserved first and last residue. Fields, in order: D gene, J gene, clone size, V gene, CDR3 protein, CDR3 DNA. A D gene is named only where the DNA matches it firmly. For some rows the clone size is stated as once, few or many, or as a class when expanded; others skip it.

-	TRBJ1-2	-	TRBV12-3/TRBV12-4	CASTEQDRYGYTF	TGTGCCAGCACCGAACAGGACCGCTATGGCTACACCTTC
-	TRBJ2-5	-	TRBV9	CASSITGSRAQETQYF	TGTGCCAGCAGCATAACAGGGTCCCGGGCCCAAGAGACCCAGTACTTC
-	TRBJ2-7	few	TRBV7-2	CASSGLAGGIYEQYF	TGTGCCAGCAGCGGTCTCGCCGGGGGAATTTACGAGCAGTACTTC
TRBD1	TRBJ2-3	-	TRBV5-1	CASSFSRGSLEDTQYF	TGCGCCAGCAGCTTTTCCAGGGGGTCCCTCGAGGATACGCAGTATTTT
TRBD2	TRBJ2-7	-	TRBV2	CASKISGGQIGEQYF	TGTGCCAGCAAAATTAGCGGGGGACAAATCGGCGAGCAGTACTTC
-	TRBJ2-5	-	TRBV5-1	CASSLVMGQYQETQYF	TGCGCCAGCAGCTTGGTGATGGGGCAGTACCAAGAGACCCAGTACTTC
TRBD2	TRBJ2-1	-	TRBV5-1	CASSRLTSGSMLGQFF	TGCGCCAGCAGCCGATTGACTAGCGGATCTATGTTGGGGCAGTTCTTC
-	TRBJ1-2	-	TRBV5-6	CASTEDLNYGYTF	TGTGCCAGCACGGAGGACCTAAACTATGGCTACACCTTC
TRBD2	TRBJ2-3	-	TRBV5-1	CASSPDTSGGSDTQYF	TGCGCCAGCAGCCCGGACACTAGCGGGGGGTCAGATACGCAGTATTTT
TRBD2	TRBJ2-3	-	TRBV7-9	CASSWGGRGVTDTQYF	TGTGCCAGCAGCTGGGGCGGGCGGGGGGTCACAGATACGCAGTATTTT
-	TRBJ1-2	-	TRBV5-1	CASSHTLQVQDGYTF	TGCGCCAGCAGCCATACCTTACAGGTACAAGATGGCTACACCTTC
TRBD1	TRBJ2-1	-	TRBV11-2	CASSLQGDSYNEQFF	TGTGCCAGCAGCTTACAGGGGGACTCCTACAATGAGCAGTTCTTC
-	TRBJ2-7	-	TRBV4-2	CASSHTGLEQYF	TGTGCCAGCAGCCACACAGGGCTCGAGCAGTACTTC
-	TRBJ1-3	-	TRBV3-1/TRBV3-2	CASSQDSRGNSGNTIYF	TGTGCCAGCAGCCAAGATTCTAGAGGGAACTCTGGAAACACCATATATTTT
-	TRBJ1-1	once	TRBV28	CASSLFRRANTEAFF	TGTGCCAGCAGTTTATTCCGCAGGGCGAACACTGAAGCTTTCTTT
TRBD1	TRBJ2-7	-	TRBV6-5	CASTPRTGVEQYF	TGTGCCAGCACACCGAGGACAGGAGTCGAGCAGTACTTC
TRBD1	TRBJ1-6	once	TRBV5-1	CASSYNRDRGLNSPLHF	TGCGCCAGCAGCTACAACCGGGACAGGGGGTTGAATTCACCCCTCCACTTT
-	TRBJ2-3	few	TRBV5-1	CASSPSSSTDTQYF	TGCGCCAGCAGCCCTTCTAGCAGCACAGATACGCAGTATTTT
TRBD1	TRBJ1-5	-	TRBV6-5	CASRRDSNSNQPQHF	TGTGCCAGCAGGCGGGACAGTAATAGCAATCAGCCCCAGCATTTT
-	TRBJ1-1	-	TRBV12-5	CASGVQGGNTEAFF	TGTGCTAGTGGGGTACAGGGTGGGAACACTGAAGCTTTCTTT
-	TRBJ2-1	-	TRBV24-1	CATSDGRTPNEQFF	TGTGCCACCAGTGATGGGAGAACCCCCAATGAGCAGTTCTTC
TRBD1	TRBJ1-6	-	TRBV5-1	CASSLRQGANSPLHF	TGCGCCAGCAGCCTCCGACAGGGGGCTAATTCACCCCTCCACTTT
-	TRBJ2-7	-	TRBV27	CASSSRRTEEQYF	TGTGCCAGCAGTTCCCGACGGACAGAGGAGCAGTACTTC
-	TRBJ1-1	-	TRBV28	CASSRGGWTEAFF	TGTGCCAGCAGTAGGGGAGGTTGGACTGAAGCTTTCTTT
TRBD1	TRBJ1-6	-	TRBV19	CASSIGADRDYSPLHF	TGTGCCAGTAGTATAGGAGCTGACAGGGATTATTCACCCCTCCACTTT
-	TRBJ1-2	-	TRBV12-3/TRBV12-4	CASSPGGGYTF	TGTGCCAGCAGTCCTGGAGGGGGCTACACCTTC
TRBD1	TRBJ1-2	-	TRBV5-4	CASTDRDYGYTF	TGTGCCAGCACGGACAGGGATTATGGCTACACCTTC
TRBD2	TRBJ2-4	-	TRBV10-2	CASSEWETSGSGNIQYF	TGCGCCAGCAGTGAGTGGGAGACTAGCGGGAGTGGAAACATTCAGTACTTC
TRBD1	TRBJ1-1	-	TRBV12-3/TRBV12-4	CASSLWDRVGSFF	TGTGCCAGCAGTTTATGGGACAGAGTCGGATCTTTCTTT
-	TRBJ1-1	once	TRBV29-1	CSAQIARTEAFF	TGCAGCGCCCAGATCGCGCGGACTGAAGCTTTCTTT
TRBD2	TRBJ2-7	-	TRBV2	CASSGSSGSYEQYF	TGTGCCAGCAGTGGGTCTAGCGGGTCCTACGAGCAGTACTTC
-	TRBJ1-2	-	TRBV9	CASGQGQAPNYGYTF	TGTGCCAGCGGCCAGGGGCAGGCTCCTAACTATGGCTACACCTTC
TRBD2	TRBJ2-5	-	TRBV3-1/TRBV3-2	CASSQDGGRETQYF	TGTGCCAGCAGCCAAGATGGCGGGAGAGAGACCCAGTACTTC
-	TRBJ2-1	-	TRBV19	CASTPGSYNEQFF	TGTGCCAGTACCCCGGGTTCCTACAATGAGCAGTTCTTC
-	TRBJ2-6	-	TRBV19	CASQNRAGANVLTF	TGTGCCAGCCAAAACAGGGCCGGGGCCAACGTCCTGACTTTC
-	TRBJ1-5	once	TRBV15	CATSRSGGVSRNQPQHF	TGTGCCACCAGCAGATCCGGAGGGGTGAGCAGAAATCAGCCCCAGCATTTT
-	TRBJ1-1	-	TRBV29-1	CSVVRGTGDTEAFF	TGCAGCGTAGTGAGGGGGACCGGGGACACTGAAGCTTTCTTT
TRBD1	TRBJ1-5	-	TRBV30	CAWSATGGIQPQHF	TGTGCCTGGAGTGCCACAGGGGGCATTCAGCCCCAGCATTTT
-	TRBJ2-4	once	TRBV28	CASSWGEVIQYF	TGTGCCAGCAGTTGGGGGGAGGTCATTCAGTACTTC
TRBD1	TRBJ1-2	few	TRBV18	CASSPSSQGASGYTF	TGTGCCAGCTCACCATCCTCTCAGGGGGCGAGTGGCTACACCTTC
TRBD1	TRBJ1-1	-	TRBV5-1	CASSGGQGRGTEAFF	TGCGCCAGCAGCGGGGGACAGGGCCGGGGGACTGAAGCTTTCTTT
TRBD2	TRBJ2-2	once	TRBV28	CASSTMREWATGELFF	TGTGCCAGCAGCACTATGCGGGAGTGGGCCACCGGGGAGCTGTTTTTT
TRBD1	TRBJ2-7	-	TRBV19	CASSWDRAYEQYF	TGTGCCAGTAGTTGGGACAGGGCCTACGAGCAGTACTTC
TRBD1	TRBJ2-1	-	TRBV5-1	CASSWEGTGGPINEQFF	TGCGCCAGCAGCTGGGAAGGGACAGGGGGTCCCATAAATGAGCAGTTCTTC
TRBD2	TRBJ2-7	-	TRBV28	CASSFTSGRLSSYEQYF	TGTGCCAGCAGTTTCACTAGCGGGAGGCTAAGCTCCTACGAGCAGTACTTC
TRBD1	TRBJ2-1	once	TRBV5-1	CASSWTGPNEQFF	TGCGCCAGCAGCTGGACAGGGCCCAATGAGCAGTTCTTC
-	TRBJ1-2	-	TRBV11-1	CASSLARYPNYGYTF	TGTGCCAGCAGCTTAGCGCGGTACCCTAACTATGGCTACACCTTC
-	TRBJ1-5	few	TRBV6-5	CATAGRLNSNQPQHF	TGTGCCACGGCAGGCCGCCTTAATAGCAATCAGCCCCAGCATTTT
-	TRBJ1-1	few	TRBV5-1	CASSFNMNTEAFF	TGCGCCAGCAGCTTTAACATGAACACTGAAGCTTTCTTT
-	TRBJ1-4	-	TRBV6-5	CASSYSPDSYEKLFF	TGTGCCAGCAGTTACTCACCGGACAGTTATGAAAAACTGTTTTTT
TRBD1	TRBJ1-3	-	TRBV3-1/TRBV3-2	CASSQGGQRSGNTIYF	TGTGCCAGCAGCCAAGGGGGACAGCGCTCTGGAAACACCATATATTTT
TRBD1	TRBJ2-7	-	TRBV5-1	CASSAPGQGSYEQYF	TGCGCCAGCAGCGCCCCGGGACAGGGCAGCTACGAGCAGTACTTC
-	TRBJ2-7	once	TRBV9	CASSVSDSSYEQYF	TGTGCCAGCAGCGTCTCAGACAGCTCCTACGAGCAGTACTTC
-	TRBJ1-2	-	TRBV10-3	CAISPQGMGGYTF	TGTGCCATCAGCCCCCAGGGTATGGGCGGCTACACCTTC